This T cell receptor (beta chain) was obtained from a study of T cells in Graves' hyperthyroidism and ophthalmopathy. This clonotype was found a few times. Absent ophthalmopathy progression within 18 months defined stable Graves' hyperthyroidism. Researchers barred patients who had uncontrolled infection, other autoimmune disease, pregnancy or lactation. Amplification of TCR beta CDR3 regions was performed using RNA transcripts as template. The HTBI primer set was used in a first-round RT-PCR of the TCR CDR3. TCRdb redid the calling of the multiplex PCR reads with MiXCR, one entry per CDR3 protein. This table has a few hundred thousand distinct CDR3 sequences, roughly 46% appearing once. The CDR3 runs to 13 residues. Germline V lookup: CDR1 LGHDT, CDR2 YNNKEL (reference sequence). V was pared by 2 bases and J by 5 bases, with 9 bases between.

The TCR was taken from a young woman with Graves' hyperthyroidism. The V call is TRBV3-1, the J call TRBJ1-1, with D unclear. The sample was peripheral blood or thyroid tissue (not recorded which). Here the CDR3 reads CASSQTQGTEAFF. CDR3 sequence (DNA): TGTGCCAGCAGCCAAACCCAAGGAACTGAAGCTTTCTTT.